This TCR beta chain came from a study of shared clonotypes between healthy human individuals. Study-wide background: CD4 naive and memory got three plates each, CD8 naive two, CD8 memory one.

TCRdb keeps only in-frame clones here, not all; method: immunoSEQ multiplex PCR. The sample consists of millions of clones, around nine tenths of them appearing once. CDR3 size: 13 residues. The germline gives CDR1 MNHNS, CDR2 SASEGT. V was clipped by 3 bases and J by 6 bases; unmatched bases: 1. Sequences were obtained from naive CD4+ T cells sorted from blood. Subset specified: CD45RA+ positively selected. The chain has TRBV6-1 and TRBJ1-5; TRBD1 agrees at 8 bases. The receptor was derived from a man aged 18 to 29 in good health. In DNA, the CDR3 is TGTGCCAGCAGTGAGGACAGGGCTCAGCCCCAGCATTTT. Amino acid sequence: CASSEDRAQPQHF.